In this sample, the clone carrying this T cell receptor beta chain turned up once. Antigen specificity is unknown. This specimen comes from a study of siplizumab effects on memory and regulatory T cells. General study findings and limits: Treg origin accounted for an average of about 74% of mappable alloreactive CD4+ clones with siplizumab and roughly 27% in controls. Unstimulated subset assignment was obtained for only a minor fraction of alloreactive clones.

The method was immunoSEQ multiplex PCR; TCRdb's version includes in-frame clones alone and lacks a portion of them. This table has about 100,000 clones, 75% to 95% appearing once. The receptor's source is a human donor in good health. The sample consisted of CD4+ T cells sorted from blood.

CDR3 coding DNA: TGTGCCTGGAGTGTACTAAGGGCGAGCAGGGGTGAATCACCCCTCCACTTT. Protein product: CAWSVLRASRGESPLHF. The V gene is TRBV30, the J gene TRBJ1-6, with TRBD1 as a possible D gene (6 bases). Trimming pared 0 bases from V and 10 bases from J, leaving 22 bases between. CDR3 length equals 17 residues. Per the germline V gene, CDR1 is GTSNPN and CDR2 is SVGIG (reference sequence).